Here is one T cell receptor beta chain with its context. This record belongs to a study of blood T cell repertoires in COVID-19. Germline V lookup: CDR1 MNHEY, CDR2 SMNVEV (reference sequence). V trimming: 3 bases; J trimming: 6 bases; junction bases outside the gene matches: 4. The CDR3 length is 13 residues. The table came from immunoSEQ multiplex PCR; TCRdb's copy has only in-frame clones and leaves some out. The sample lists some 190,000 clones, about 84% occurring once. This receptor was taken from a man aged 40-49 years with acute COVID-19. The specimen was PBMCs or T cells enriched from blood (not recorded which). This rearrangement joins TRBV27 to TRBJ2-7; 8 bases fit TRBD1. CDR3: CASSFPGGGEQYF. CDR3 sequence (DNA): TGTGCCAGCAGTTTTCCAGGGGGCGGCGAGCAGTACTTC.